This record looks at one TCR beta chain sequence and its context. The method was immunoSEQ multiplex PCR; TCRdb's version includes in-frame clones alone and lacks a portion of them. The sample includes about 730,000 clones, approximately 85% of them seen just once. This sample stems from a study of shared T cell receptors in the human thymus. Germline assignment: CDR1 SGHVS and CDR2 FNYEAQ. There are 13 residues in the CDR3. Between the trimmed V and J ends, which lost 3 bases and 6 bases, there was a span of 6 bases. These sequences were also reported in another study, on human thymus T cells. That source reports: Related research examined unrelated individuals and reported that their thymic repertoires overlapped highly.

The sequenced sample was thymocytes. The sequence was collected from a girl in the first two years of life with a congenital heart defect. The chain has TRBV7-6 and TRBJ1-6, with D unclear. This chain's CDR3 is CASSFRGNSPLHF. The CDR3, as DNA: TGTGCCAGCAGCTTCCGGGGTAATTCACCCCTCCACTTT.